The 25 T cell receptor beta chains below come from one sample, sequenced in a study of shared T cell receptors in the human thymus. Using immunoSEQ multiplex PCR, the repertoire was profiled, and TCRdb retains in-frame clones only, with some absent. The table has roughly 410,000 clones, 85% to 95% seen once. Specimen: thymocytes. These receptors were collected from a human donor.

The chain couples TRBV14 to TRBJ2-7; D is uncertain. Germline V gene data show CDR1 as SGHDN and CDR2 as FVKESK. The CDR3 spans 15 residues. The ends were cut back, 1 base at V and 2 bases at J, with 12 bases in the middle. This CDR3 reads CASSQGSLDPYEQYF. The CDR3 coding sequence is TGTGCCAGCAGCCAAGGTTCTTTGGACCCCTACGAGCAGTACTTC.

The gene calls are TRBV11-2 and TRBJ2-7; no clear D. There are 18 residues in the CDR3. Germline V gene lookup returns CDR1 SGHAT and CDR2 FQNNGV. V lost 1 base, J lost 3 bases, and 22 bases lay in between. The CDR3 spells CASSLVSGLRGRSYEQYF. CDR3 sequence (DNA): TGTGCCAGCAGCTTAGTATCCGGGCTACGAGGACGTAGCTACGAGCAGTACTTC.

V and J are TRBV28 and TRBJ1-2; D remains unclear. This CDR3 contains 14 residues. CDR1 and CDR2 (germline): MDHEN, SYDVKM. Deletions cut 0 bases from V and 1 base from J, with 6 bases between. CDR3 protein: CASSLWTINYGYTF. In nucleotides, the CDR3 is TGTGCCAGCAGTTTATGGACAATTAACTATGGCTACACCTTC.

The chain has TRBV28 and TRBJ2-2; D is ambiguous. CDR1 and CDR2 from the germline V gene are MDHEN and SYDVKM. This CDR3 is built from 16 residues. Trimming removed 3 bases from V and 0 bases from J, with 11 bases in between. The CDR3 DNA reads as TGTGCCAGCAGTTTTGAGAGTACCGCGAACACCGGGGAGCTGTTTTTT. Its translation is CASSFESTANTGELFF.

The rearrangement links TRBV30 to TRBJ2-2, with D perhaps matching TRBD2 (5 bases). Deletions cut 1 base from V and 0 bases from J, with 18 bases between. Germline V CDR1 and CDR2: GTSNPN, SVGIG (reference sequence). The CDR3 length is 18 residues. The CDR3 sequence is CAWSEFERRGPNTGELFF. The CDR3 DNA reads as TGTGCCTGGAGTGAATTCGAAAGGCGAGGGCCGAACACCGGGGAGCTGTTTTTT.

The CDR3 coding sequence is TGTGCCAGCCGTGGCGGGGCGAACACCGGGGAGCTGTTTTTT. Residues: CASRGGANTGELFF. This chain links TRBV9 with TRBJ2-2, with a possible D match to TRBD2 (6 bases). The germline gives CDR1 SGDLS, CDR2 YYNGEE. V gave up 7 bases and J gave up 0 bases, with 10 bases separating them. CDR3 length: 14 amino acids.

This rearrangement joins TRBV19 to TRBJ1-1, with TRBD1 matching 8 bases. V shed 10 bases, J shed 1 base, and the junction held 8 bases outside the gene matches. This CDR3 is 14 amino acids long. Per the germline V gene, CDR1 is LNHDA and CDR2 is SQIVND (reference sequence). DNA of the CDR3: TGTGCCACCCGGGTGGACAGGGAGAACACTGAAGCTTTCTTT. This gives the protein CATRVDRENTEAFF.

The J gene is TRBJ1-2, the V gene TRBV28; 7 nucleotides agree with TRBD1. This CDR3 has 14 residues. Trimming removed 5 bases from V and 5 bases from J; junction bases left unmatched: 8. Per germline, CDR1 MDHEN and CDR2 SYDVKM. The CDR3 DNA is TGTGCCAGCAGTCCCCGACAGGGAGGGTATGGCTACACCTTC. It specifies CASSPRQGGYGYTF.

The rearrangement uses TRBV29-1 and TRBJ2-7; 7 bases align to TRBD2. CDR1 and CDR2 from the germline V gene are SQVTM and ANQGSEA. This CDR3 has 15 amino acids. Trimming at V came to 5 bases and at J to 0 bases, leaving 10 bases not matched to a gene. CDR3 sequence reads: CSVNAGTTHSYEQYF. The CDR3, as DNA: TGCAGCGTTAACGCCGGGACTACACACTCCTACGAGCAGTACTTC.

The chain is built from TRBV5-6 and TRBJ2-7, with D possibly being TRBD1 or TRBD2 (8 bases each). The V gene lost 2 bases and the J gene lost 4 bases, with 22 bases spanning the gap. Germline loops: CDR1 SGHDT, CDR2 YYEEEE. This CDR3 region has 17 residues. CDR3 nucleotides: TGTGCCAGCAGCTTAAGCCAGGGGGCTAGCGGGTATTACGAGCAGTACTTC. This codes for CASSLSQGASGYYEQYF.

The chain combines TRBV19 with TRBJ2-3, with D possibly being TRBD1 or TRBD2 (5 bases each). The CDR3 has 15 amino acids. Per the germline V gene, CDR1 is LNHDA and CDR2 is SQIVND (reference sequence). Trimming removed 1 base at V and 5 bases at J, with 13 bases between. The DNA of the CDR3 is TGTGCCAGTAGTATAGTTGAGGCAGGGAGAGATACGCAGTATTTT. The encoded protein is CASSIVEAGRDTQYF.

The chain has TRBV5-1 and TRBJ2-1; 7 nucleotides agree with TRBD1. V dropped 4 bases and J dropped 12; count of bases not matched to a gene: 7. The germline V gene encodes CDR1 SGHRS and CDR2 YFSETQ. CDR3 length: 12 residues. CDR3 sequence: CASSPRGKGQFF. The DNA of the CDR3 is TGCGCCAGCAGCCCCAGGGGGAAGGGGCAGTTCTTC.

The chain employs TRBV7-2 and TRBJ1-3; 8 nucleotides align to TRBD1. Germline trimming cut 2 bases from V and 3 bases from J; bases unmatched to any gene: 6. Germline CDR1 reads SGHTA; CDR2 reads FQGNSA. CDR3 length: 16 residues. CDR3 nucleotide sequence: TGTGCCAGCAGCTTAACCCAGGGGGCGTATGGAAACACCATATATTTT. Translating gives CASSLTQGAYGNTIYF.

This clone has only one observation. The rearrangement links TRBV10-2 to TRBJ2-3; D may be TRBD2 (5 bases). The germline CDR1 and CDR2 sequences are WSHSY and SAAADI. V dropped 7 bases and J dropped 0 bases, with 14 bases sitting between them. This CDR3 contains 15 residues. The CDR3 DNA reads as TGCGCCAGCACCGAAGAGGGATGGAGCACAGATACGCAGTATTTT. Protein: CASTEEGWSTDTQYF.

For the CDR3, the DNA is TGTGCCAGCCCTGGGACAGGGGGGTATACTGAAGCTTTCTTT. It codes for CASPGTGGYTEAFF. This sequence joins TRBV6-1 and TRBJ1-1; 11 nucleotides agree with TRBD1. Losses at the gene ends were 8 bases for V and 5 bases for J; bases not matched to a gene: 7. Germline V lookup: CDR1 MNHNS, CDR2 SASEGT. CDR3 size: 14 residues.

The V gene is TRBV5-4, the J gene TRBJ2-3; D might be TRBD2 (6 bases). V was cut by 1 base and J by 4 bases, with 19 bases left in between. Germline V gene lookup returns CDR1 SGHNT and CDR2 YYREEE (reference sequence). CDR3 length: 17 residues. The CDR3 DNA follows: TGTGCCAGCAGCTTGAGTAGAGGACGGGAGAGCGCAGATACGCAGTATTTT. This sequence encodes CASSLSRGRESADTQYF.

CDR3 region: CASSWTSGHNEQFF. CDR3 nucleotides: TGTGCCAGCAGTTGGACTAGCGGCCACAATGAGCAGTTCTTC. V usage is TRBV6-5 and J usage is TRBJ2-1, with TRBD2 matching 10 bases. Germline CDR1 is MNHEY and CDR2 is SVGAGI. The V segment lost 4 bases and the J segment 5 bases; nucleotides outside the gene matches: 2. The CDR3 runs to 14 residues.

This clone was seen a single time. The chain has TRBV6-5 and TRBJ2-5, with 9 bases fitting TRBD2. J was trimmed by 2 bases and V by 7 bases; bases with no gene match: 8. Germline lookup yields CDR1 MNHEY and CDR2 SVGAGI. This CDR3 is 15 amino acids long. CDR3 loop: CASTPLAGRQETQYF. The CDR3 DNA is TGTGCCAGCACCCCTCTAGCGGGACGTCAAGAGACCCAGTACTTC.

V usage is TRBV5-1 and J usage is TRBJ1-4; a weak D match, TRBD1 (6 bases). The germline CDR1 and CDR2 sequences are SGHRS and YFSETQ. This CDR3 is built from 14 residues. With 2 bases removed from V and 7 bases from J, the gap between germline ends came to 12 bases. Here the CDR3 DNA reads TGCGCCAGCAGCTTAGTGGACAGCGCTGAAAAACTGTTTTTT. This encodes CASSLVDSAEKLFF. The full variable domain, completed using reference TRBV5-1 and TRBJ1-4, is KAGVTQTPRYLIKTRGQQVTLSCSPISGHRSVSWYQQTPGQGLQFLFEYFSETQRNKGNFPGRFSGRQFSNSRSEMNVSTLELGDSALYLCASSLVDSAEKLFFGSGTQLSVL.

The chain joins TRBV7-4 to TRBJ2-1; tentatively, D is TRBD1 (6 bases). Trimming removed 4 bases from V and 7 bases from J, with 11 bases in between. The CDR3 runs 13 residues. Germline V gene lookup returns CDR1 SGHVT and CDR2 SQSDAQ. CDR3 loop: CASSSRGGNEQFF. In nucleotides, the CDR3 is TGTGCCAGCAGCTCCAGGGGTGGGAATGAGCAGTTCTTC.

The chain employs TRBV28 and TRBJ1-2, with D possibly being TRBD1 (6 bases). V was trimmed by 4 bases and J by 3 bases, leaving 9 bases between them. Germline V lookup: CDR1 MDHEN, CDR2 SYDVKM. The CDR3 loop spans 13 amino acids. The CDR3 spells CASSYRAHYGYTF. The CDR3 bases are TGTGCCAGCAGTTACAGGGCTCACTATGGCTACACCTTC.

The V and J genes are TRBV9 and TRBJ2-7; 8 bases map to TRBD2. V lost 3 bases, J lost 6 bases, and 11 bases stayed unmatched. The CDR3 contains 15 residues. Looked up from germline, CDR1 is SGDLS and CDR2 is YYNGEE. CDR3 region: CASSASSGGAREQYF. CDR3 bases: TGTGCCAGCAGCGCCTCCTCCGGGGGGGCGCGCGAGCAGTACTTC.

This clone was detected only once. Other DNA sequences in the same sample also yield this CDR3. V gene TRBV27 combines with J gene TRBJ2-5; no definite D call. CDR1 MNHEY and CDR2 SMNVEV come from the germline V gene (reference sequence). The V gene lost 3 bases and the J gene lost 5 bases, with 4 bases spanning the gap. This CDR3 is built from 11 residues. CDR3 region: CASSFEETQYF. CDR3 DNA sequence: TGTGCCAGCAGTTTCGAGGAGACCCAGTACTTC.

The chain couples TRBV28 to TRBJ2-3; 11 bases align to TRBD2. This CDR3 spans 16 amino acids. Trimming cost V 3 bases and J 2 bases; bases outside gene matches: 4. Germline CDR1 and CDR2: MDHEN and SYDVKM. CDR3 DNA: TGTGCCAGCAGTTTGTGGACTAGCGGGTTCACAGATACGCAGTATTTT. Amino acid sequence: CASSLWTSGFTDTQYF.

The chain is built from TRBV18 and TRBJ2-5, with 11 bases matching TRBD1. This CDR3 comprises 17 residues. Germline V gene data show CDR1 as KGHSH and CDR2 as LQKENI. J was trimmed by 2 bases and V by 0 bases; bases with no gene match: 5. CDR3 DNA: TGTGCCAGCTCACCACCGGTCGGGGACAGGGGGCAAGAGACCCAGTACTTC. Residues: CASSPPVGDRGQETQYF.